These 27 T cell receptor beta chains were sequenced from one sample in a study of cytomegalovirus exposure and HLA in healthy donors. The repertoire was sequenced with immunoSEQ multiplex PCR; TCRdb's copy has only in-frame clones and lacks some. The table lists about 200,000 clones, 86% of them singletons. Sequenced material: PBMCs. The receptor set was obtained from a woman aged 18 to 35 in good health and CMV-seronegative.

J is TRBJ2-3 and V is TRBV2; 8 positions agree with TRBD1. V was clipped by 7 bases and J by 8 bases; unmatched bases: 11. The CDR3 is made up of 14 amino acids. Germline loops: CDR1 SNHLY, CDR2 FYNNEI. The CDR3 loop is CASKANRGAATQYF. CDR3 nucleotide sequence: TGTGCCAGCAAAGCGAACAGGGGGGCAGCTACGCAGTATTTT.

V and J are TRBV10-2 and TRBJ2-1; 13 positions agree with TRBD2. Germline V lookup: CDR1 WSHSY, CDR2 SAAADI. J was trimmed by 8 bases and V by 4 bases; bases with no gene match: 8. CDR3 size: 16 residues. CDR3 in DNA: TGCGCCAGCAGTGGGACTAGCGGGAGTTTGCGCGATGAGCAGTTCTTC. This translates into CASSGTSGSLRDEQFF.

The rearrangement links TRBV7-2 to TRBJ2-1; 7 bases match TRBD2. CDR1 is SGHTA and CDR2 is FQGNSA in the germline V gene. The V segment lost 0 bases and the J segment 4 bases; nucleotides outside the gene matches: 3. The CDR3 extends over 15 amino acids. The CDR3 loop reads CASSLAYSGYNEQFF. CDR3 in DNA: TGTGCCAGCAGCTTAGCTTATAGCGGGTACAATGAGCAGTTCTTC.

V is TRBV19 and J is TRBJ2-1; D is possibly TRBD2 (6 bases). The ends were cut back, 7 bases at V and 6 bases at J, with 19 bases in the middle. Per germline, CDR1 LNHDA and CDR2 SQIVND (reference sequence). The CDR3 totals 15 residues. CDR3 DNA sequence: TGTGCCAGTACCACTGGGGGGAGTTTCCCCAATGAGCAGTTCTTC. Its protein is CASTTGGSFPNEQFF.

CDR3 nucleotides: TGTGCCAGCAGTGTGACAGCCAACACCGGGGAGCTGTTTTTT. It translates to CASSVTANTGELFF. The chain links TRBV6-1 to TRBJ2-2, with D maybe TRBD1 (5 bases). This CDR3 contains 14 residues. V shed 4 bases and J shed 2 bases, with 8 bases lying between them. The germline CDR1 and CDR2 sequences are MNHNS and SASEGT.

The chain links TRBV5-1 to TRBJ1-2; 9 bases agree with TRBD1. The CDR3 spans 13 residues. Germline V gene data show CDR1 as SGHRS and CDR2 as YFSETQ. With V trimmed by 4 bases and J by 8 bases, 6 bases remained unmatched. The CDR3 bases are TGCGCCAGCAGCGAGGGACAGGGAGCGGGCTACACCTTC. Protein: CASSEGQGAGYTF.

CDR3: CSVEDRGTGYTEAFF. CDR3 nucleotide sequence: TGCAGCGTTGAAGATCGTGGGACAGGATACACTGAAGCTTTCTTT. The chain employs TRBV29-1 and TRBJ1-1; the match to TRBD1 covers 8 bases. CDR3 length equals 15 residues. Germline V gene data show CDR1 as SQVTM and CDR2 as ANQGSEA. Trimming at V came to 0 bases and at J to 3 bases, leaving 6 bases not matched to a gene.

The CDR3 nucleotides read TGCGCCAGCAGCTTGAATCCTAGGGCAGGGAATGGCTACACCTTC. Protein sequence: CASSLNPRAGNGYTF. The rearrangement uses TRBV5-1 and TRBJ1-2; D may be TRBD1 (5 bases). There are 15 residues in the CDR3. The V gene lost 1 base and the J gene lost 6 bases, with 16 bases spanning the gap. The V gene's germline CDR1 is SGHRS and CDR2 YFSETQ.

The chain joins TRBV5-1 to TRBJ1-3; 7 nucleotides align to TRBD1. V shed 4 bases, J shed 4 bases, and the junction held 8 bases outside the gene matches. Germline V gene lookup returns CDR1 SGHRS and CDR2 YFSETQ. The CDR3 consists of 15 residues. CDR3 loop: CASSNGGGEGNTIYF. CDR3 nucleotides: TGCGCCAGCAGCAACGGAGGGGGCGAAGGAAACACCATATATTTT.

The CDR3 is CASTSRTTFNTEAFF. The CDR3 DNA follows: TGTGCCAGTACTTCCCGTACAACATTCAACACTGAAGCTTTCTTT. The chain has TRBV19 and TRBJ1-1; no reliable D call. The CDR3 sequence is 15 residues long. Germline CDR1 reads LNHDA; CDR2 reads SQIVND (reference sequence). V shed 7 bases and J shed 2 bases, with 17 bases lying between them.

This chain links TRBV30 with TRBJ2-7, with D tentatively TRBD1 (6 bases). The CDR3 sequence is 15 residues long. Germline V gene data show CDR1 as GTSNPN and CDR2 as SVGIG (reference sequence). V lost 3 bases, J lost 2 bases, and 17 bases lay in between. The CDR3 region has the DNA TGTGCCTGGAGGCTGCCGGACAGCAACGCCTACGAGCAGTACTTC. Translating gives CAWRLPDSNAYEQYF.

DNA of the CDR3: TGTGCCAGCAGTTTCGACCGACACCCCCAGCATTTT. Protein sequence: CASSFDRHPQHF. V and J are TRBV28 and TRBJ1-5; D unclear. This CDR3 spans 12 amino acids. CDR1 MDHEN and CDR2 SYDVKM come from the germline V gene. V lost 3 bases and J lost 10, with 10 bases in between.

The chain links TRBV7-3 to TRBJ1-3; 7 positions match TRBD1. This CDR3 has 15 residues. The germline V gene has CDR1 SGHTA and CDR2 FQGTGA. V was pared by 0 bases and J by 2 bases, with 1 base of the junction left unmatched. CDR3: CASSLTQGAGNTIYF. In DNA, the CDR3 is TGTGCCAGCAGCTTAACCCAGGGGGCTGGAAACACCATATATTTT.

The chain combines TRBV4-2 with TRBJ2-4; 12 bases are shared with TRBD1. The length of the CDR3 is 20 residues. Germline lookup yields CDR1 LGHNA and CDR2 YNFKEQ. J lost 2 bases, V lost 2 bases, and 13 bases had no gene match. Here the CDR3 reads CASSQIAGTGGGLTKNIQYF. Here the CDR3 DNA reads TGTGCCAGCAGCCAAATTGCCGGGACAGGGGGCGGGTTAACCAAAAACATTCAGTACTTC.

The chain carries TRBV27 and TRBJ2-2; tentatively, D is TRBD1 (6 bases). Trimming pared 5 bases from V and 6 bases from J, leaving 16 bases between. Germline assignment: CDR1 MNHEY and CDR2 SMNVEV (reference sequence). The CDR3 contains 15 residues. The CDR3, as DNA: TGTGCCAGCAGTCGCCAGGGGCGCGGGCCCGGGGAGCTGTTTTTT. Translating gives CASSRQGRGPGELFF.

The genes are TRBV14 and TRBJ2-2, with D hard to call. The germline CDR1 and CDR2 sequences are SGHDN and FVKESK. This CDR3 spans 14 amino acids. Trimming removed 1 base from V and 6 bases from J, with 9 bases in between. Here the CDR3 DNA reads TGTGCCAGCAGCCAAGTACGAGTATCCGGGGAGCTGTTTTTT. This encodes CASSQVRVSGELFF. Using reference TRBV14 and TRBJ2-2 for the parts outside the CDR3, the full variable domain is EAGVTQFPSHSVIEKGQTVTLRCDPISGHDNLYWYRRVMGKEIKFLLHFVKESKQDESGMPNNRFLAERTGGTYSTLKVQPAELEDSGVYFCASSQVRVSGELFFGEGSRLTVL.

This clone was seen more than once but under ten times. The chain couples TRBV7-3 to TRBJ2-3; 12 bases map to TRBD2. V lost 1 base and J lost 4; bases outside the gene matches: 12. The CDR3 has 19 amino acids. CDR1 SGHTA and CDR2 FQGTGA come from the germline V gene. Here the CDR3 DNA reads TGTGCCAGCAGCTTAAACTCACCAAGTTGGACTAGCGGGGCAGATACGCAGTATTTT. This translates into CASSLNSPSWTSGADTQYF.

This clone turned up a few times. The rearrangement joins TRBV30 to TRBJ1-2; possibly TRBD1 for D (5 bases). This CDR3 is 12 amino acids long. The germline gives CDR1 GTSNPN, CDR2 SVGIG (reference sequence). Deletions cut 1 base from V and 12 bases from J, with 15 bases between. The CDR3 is CAWSARTGGDTF. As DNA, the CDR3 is TGTGCCTGGAGTGCGAGGACCGGAGGGGACACCTTC.

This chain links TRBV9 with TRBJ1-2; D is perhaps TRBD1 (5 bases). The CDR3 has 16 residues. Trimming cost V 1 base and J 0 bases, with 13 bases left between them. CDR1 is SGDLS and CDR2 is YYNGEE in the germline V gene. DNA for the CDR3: TGTGCCAGCAGCGTACACGACAGAAAAACTAACTATGGCTACACCTTC. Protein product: CASSVHDRKTNYGYTF.

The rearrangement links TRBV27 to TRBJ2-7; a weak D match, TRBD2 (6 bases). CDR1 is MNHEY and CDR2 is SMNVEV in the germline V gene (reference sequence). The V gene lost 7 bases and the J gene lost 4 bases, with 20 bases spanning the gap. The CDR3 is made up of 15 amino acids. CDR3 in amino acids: CASTPAPGDLYEQYF. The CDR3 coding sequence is TGTGCCAGCACCCCTGCTCCGGGAGACTTATACGAGCAGTACTTC.

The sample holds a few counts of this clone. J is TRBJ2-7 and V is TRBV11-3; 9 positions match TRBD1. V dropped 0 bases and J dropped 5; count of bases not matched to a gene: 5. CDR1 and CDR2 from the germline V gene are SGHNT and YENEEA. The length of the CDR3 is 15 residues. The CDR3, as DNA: TGTGCCAGCAGCTTAGATGCGGGACAGGGCGACGAGCAGTACTTC. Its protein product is CASSLDAGQGDEQYF. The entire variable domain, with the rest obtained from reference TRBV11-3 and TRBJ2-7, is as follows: EAGVVQSPRYKIIEKKQPVAFWCNPISGHNTLYWYLQNLGQGPELLIRYENEEAVDDSQLPKDRFSAERLKGVDSTLKIQPAELGDSAVYLCASSLDAGQGDEQYFGPGTRLTVT.

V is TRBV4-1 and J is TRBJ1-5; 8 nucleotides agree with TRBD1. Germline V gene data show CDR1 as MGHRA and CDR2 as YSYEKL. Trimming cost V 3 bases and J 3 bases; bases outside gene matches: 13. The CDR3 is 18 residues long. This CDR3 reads CASSQEGGAGGVNQPQHF. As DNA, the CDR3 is TGCGCCAGCAGCCAGGAGGGCGGGGCAGGGGGCGTCAATCAGCCCCAGCATTTT.

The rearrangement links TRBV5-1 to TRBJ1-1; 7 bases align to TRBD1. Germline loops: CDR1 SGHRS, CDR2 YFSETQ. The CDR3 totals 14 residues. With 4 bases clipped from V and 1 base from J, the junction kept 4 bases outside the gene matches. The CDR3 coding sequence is TGCGCCAGCAGCCCCGGGACAGAGAACACTGAAGCTTTCTTT. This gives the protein CASSPGTENTEAFF.

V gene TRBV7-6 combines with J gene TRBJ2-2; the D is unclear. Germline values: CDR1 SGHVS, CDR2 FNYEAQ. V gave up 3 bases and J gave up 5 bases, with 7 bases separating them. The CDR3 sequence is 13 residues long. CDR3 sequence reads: CASSFTGTGELFF. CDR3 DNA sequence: TGTGCCAGCAGCTTTACCGGGACCGGGGAGCTGTTTTTT.

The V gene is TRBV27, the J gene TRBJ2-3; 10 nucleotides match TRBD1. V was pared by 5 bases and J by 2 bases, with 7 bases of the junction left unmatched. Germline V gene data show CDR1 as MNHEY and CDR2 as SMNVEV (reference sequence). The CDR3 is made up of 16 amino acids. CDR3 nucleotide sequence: TGTGCCAGCAGTACCCGACAGGGGGCTGTCACAGATACGCAGTATTTT. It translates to CASSTRQGAVTDTQYF.

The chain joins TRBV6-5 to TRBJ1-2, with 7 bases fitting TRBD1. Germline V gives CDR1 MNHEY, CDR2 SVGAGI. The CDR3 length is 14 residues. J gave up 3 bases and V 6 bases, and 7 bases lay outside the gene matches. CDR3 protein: CASSSGTADYGYTF. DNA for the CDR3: TGTGCCAGCAGCTCAGGGACAGCGGACTATGGCTACACCTTC.

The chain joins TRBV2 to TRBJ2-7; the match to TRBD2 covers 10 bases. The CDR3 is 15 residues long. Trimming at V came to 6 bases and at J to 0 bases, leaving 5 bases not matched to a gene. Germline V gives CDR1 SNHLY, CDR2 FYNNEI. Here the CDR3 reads CASRAASGSSYEQYF. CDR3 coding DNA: TGTGCCAGCAGGGCAGCTAGCGGGAGCTCCTACGAGCAGTACTTC.